This T cell receptor (beta chain) was sequenced in a study of OX40 agonist ivuxolimab in advanced cancers. For the study at large: Cohort: 82.7% men, mean age approximately 60, aged about 23 to 80.

In regard to this clone: Its antigen is undetermined.

Germline V gene data show CDR1 as SGHTA and CDR2 as FQGNSA. The CDR3 extends over 17 amino acids. The J segment lost 0 bases and the V segment lost 6 bases, leaving 10 bases of the junction unmatched. General observations from the study: There was clonal expansion of CD4+ and CD8+ blood T cells by week 6 at 0.1 to 3.0 mg/kg.

Repertoires were generated with immunoSEQ multiplex PCR, while TCRdb's copy carries only in-frame clones and drops some. The table includes 65,000 to 90,000 clones, about 90% detected once. The starting material was CD4+ or CD8+ T cells sorted from blood, obtained in a trial of the OX40 agonist ivuxolimab. The receptor was isolated from an adult with an advanced solid tumor such as melanoma, head and neck, liver or kidney cancer. V gene TRBV7-2 combines with J gene TRBJ2-3, with 9 bases aligning to TRBD2. CDR3 residues: CASRFGGGAESTDTQYF. The DNA of the CDR3 is TGTGCCAGCAGGTTCGGCGGGGGGGCGGAAAGCACAGATACGCAGTATTTT.